Sequencing of this TCR beta chain was carried out in a study of blood T cell repertoires in COVID-19. The overall study: Samples of COVID-19 (acute and convalescent) were obtained from the United States, Italy and Spain. The analysed material was cDNA or gDNA that came from T cells, B-cell-depleted T cells, or PBMCs.

Source study methods: Amplification with reference gene primers provided the estimates of nucleated cell counts. The table came from immunoSEQ multiplex PCR; TCRdb's copy has only in-frame clones and leaves some out. V, J and clone size were drawn from that table, and D and trimming were deduced from the DNA. Of 20,000 or so clones listed, roughly nine tenths are singletons. Germline trimming cut 2 bases from V and 3 bases from J; bases unmatched to any gene: 11. Germline V lookup: CDR1 MNHEY, CDR2 SMNVEV (reference sequence). The CDR3 is made up of 17 amino acids. The receptor was isolated from a man in his fifties with active COVID-19. Material: peripheral blood. The V call is TRBV27, the J call TRBJ2-7, with 9 bases aligning to TRBD1. CDR3 protein: CASSLRVPGQGYYEQYF. The CDR3 region has the DNA TGTGCCAGCAGTTTAAGAGTACCGGGACAGGGTTACTACGAGCAGTACTTC.